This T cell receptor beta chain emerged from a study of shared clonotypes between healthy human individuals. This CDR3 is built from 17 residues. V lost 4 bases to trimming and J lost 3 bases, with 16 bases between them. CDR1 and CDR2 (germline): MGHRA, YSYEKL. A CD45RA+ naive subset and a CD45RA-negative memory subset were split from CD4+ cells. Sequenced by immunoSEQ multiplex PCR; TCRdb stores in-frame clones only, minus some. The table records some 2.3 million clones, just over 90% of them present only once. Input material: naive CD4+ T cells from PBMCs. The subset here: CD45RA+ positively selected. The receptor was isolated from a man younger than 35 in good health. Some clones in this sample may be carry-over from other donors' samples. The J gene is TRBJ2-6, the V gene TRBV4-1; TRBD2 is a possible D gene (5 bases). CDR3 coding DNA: TGCGCCAGCAGCCGGGCGGGCCTGAGGGATGGGGCCAACGTCCTGACTTTC. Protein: CASSRAGLRDGANVLTF.